Here is one T cell receptor (beta chain) with its context. Its antigen is currently unknown. The study ran its PCR with 60 Vbeta and 13 Jbeta primers. The table came from immunoSEQ multiplex PCR; TCRdb's copy has only in-frame clones and leaves some out. The sample shows under 200,000 clones, 68% of them seen only once. This sample was included in a study of cytomegalovirus exposure and HLA in healthy donors. The study, taken as a whole, reports: Common viral pathogens seemed, in a later analysis, to connect with several of the most significant clusters. A later analysis showed HLA-associated TCR beta chains outstripping equally common others in clonal expansion. For most TCR beta V segments, an earlier analysis put the productive rate at about 87% or about 30% of the time.

The CDR3 spans 13 residues. V was trimmed by 4 bases and J by 2 bases, leaving 9 bases between them. Germline CDR1 is MGHRA and CDR2 is YSYEKL. This receptor was obtained from a woman in her thirties or forties in good health and CMV-seropositive. The sample consisted of PBMCs. V usage is TRBV4-1 and J usage is TRBJ2-7; D might be TRBD1 (5 bases). The CDR3 spells CASSRGSTYEQYF. CDR3 coding DNA: TGCGCCAGCAGCCGGGGCTCCACCTACGAGCAGTACTTC.